This T cell receptor (beta chain) was documented in a study of blood T cells in healthy people across ages. This clonotype was counted a few times. Together with a sample-barcoded 5' primer, a J-beta primer mix was included in a second PCR lasting about 7 to 12 cycles. Every cDNA molecule carried a tag from a template-switch adaptor bearing 12 random nucleotides. One entry per CDR3 protein, called by TCRdb with MiXCR from the 5' RACE reads. The sample carries some 730,000 distinct CDR3 sequences, 20% to 25% recorded once. Between the trimmed V and J ends, which lost 0 bases and 3 bases, there was a span of 14 bases. Germline V gives CDR1 ENHRY, CDR2 SYGVKD. The CDR3 is 16 residues long.

This clonotype was obtained from a man in his 70s in good health. Sequenced sample: blood. The genes are TRBV10-3 and TRBJ1-1; possibly TRBD1 for D (5 bases). The CDR3 coding sequence is TGTGCCATCAGTGAGTCGATGGGGGGGGGAGACACTGAAGCTTTCTTT. Amino acid sequence: CAISESMGGGDTEAFF.